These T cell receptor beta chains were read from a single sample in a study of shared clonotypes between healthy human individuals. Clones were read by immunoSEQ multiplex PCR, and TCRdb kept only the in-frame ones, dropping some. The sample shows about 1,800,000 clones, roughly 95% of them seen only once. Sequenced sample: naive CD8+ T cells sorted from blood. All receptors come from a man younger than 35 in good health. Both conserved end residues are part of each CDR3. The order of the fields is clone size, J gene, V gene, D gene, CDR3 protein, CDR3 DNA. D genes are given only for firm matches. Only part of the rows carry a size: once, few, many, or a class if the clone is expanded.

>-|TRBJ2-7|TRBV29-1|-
CSVENALEGSSYEQYF
TGCAGCGTTGAAAATGCTTTAGAGGGGAGCTCCTACGAGCAGTACTTC
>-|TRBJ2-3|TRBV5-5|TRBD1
CASSPRPGQELPDTQYF
TGTGCCAGCAGCCCACGCCCGGGACAGGAATTACCAGATACGCAGTATTTT
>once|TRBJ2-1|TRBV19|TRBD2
CASSIGGAGGPLTYNEQFF
TGTGCCAGTAGTATAGGAGGGGCGGGGGGCCCCCTCACCTACAATGAGCAGTTCTTC
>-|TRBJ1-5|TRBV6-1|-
CASSEDLGHEYYSNQPQHF
TGTGCCAGCAGTGAAGACCTGGGACACGAGTATTATAGCAATCAGCCCCAGCATTTT
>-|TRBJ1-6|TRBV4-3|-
CASSQDEDSPLHF
TGCGCCAGCAGCCAAGATGAGGATTCACCCCTCCACTTT
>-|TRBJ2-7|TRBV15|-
CATAIGASSYEQYF
TGTGCCACCGCTATCGGGGCCTCCTCCTACGAGCAGTACTTC
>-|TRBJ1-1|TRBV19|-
CASSLGPRGNTEAFF
TGTGCCAGTAGTCTAGGCCCCCGAGGGAACACTGAAGCTTTCTTT
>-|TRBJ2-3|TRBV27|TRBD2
CASSPSGTSGEGTSTDTQYF
TGTGCCAGCAGTCCCTCCGGGACTAGCGGGGAAGGGACTAGCACAGATACGCAGTATTTT
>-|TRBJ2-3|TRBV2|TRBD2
CASSEALAGGPSDTQYF
TGTGCCAGCAGTGAAGCACTAGCGGGGGGGCCCTCAGATACGCAGTATTTT
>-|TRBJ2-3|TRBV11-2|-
CASSSTGLPADTQYF
TGTGCCAGCAGCTCGACAGGTCTCCCCGCAGATACGCAGTATTTT
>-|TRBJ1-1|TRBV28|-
CASSHPGEGPMNTEAFF
TGTGCCAGCAGCCACCCGGGGGAGGGACCTATGAACACTGAAGCTTTCTTT
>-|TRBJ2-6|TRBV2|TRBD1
CASRTLGGSTGANVLTF
TGTGCCAGCAGAACTTTAGGGGGCTCCACTGGGGCCAACGTCCTGACTTTC
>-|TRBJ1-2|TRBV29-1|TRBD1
CSVITGDHGYTF
TGCAGCGTAATCACAGGGGACCATGGCTACACCTTC
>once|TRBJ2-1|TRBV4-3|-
CASSQDGNSYNEQFF
TGCGCCAGCAGCCAAGACGGGAACTCCTACAATGAGCAGTTCTTC
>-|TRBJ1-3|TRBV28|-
CASSPSGNTIYF
TGTGCCAGCAGTCCCTCTGGAAACACCATATATTTT
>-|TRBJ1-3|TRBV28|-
CASSDVGFGNTIYF
TGTGCCAGCAGTGATGTGGGATTTGGAAACACCATATATTTT
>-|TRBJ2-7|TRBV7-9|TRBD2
CASRGVERGTYEQYF
TGTGCCAGCAGAGGGGTGGAGCGGGGAACCTACGAGCAGTACTTC
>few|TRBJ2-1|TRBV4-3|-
CASSQDSVAYNEQFF
TGCGCCAGCAGCCAAGATAGCGTAGCCTACAATGAGCAGTTCTTC
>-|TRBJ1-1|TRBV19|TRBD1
CASSHGTGGSEAFF
TGTGCCAGTTCCCACGGGACAGGGGGCAGTGAAGCTTTCTTT
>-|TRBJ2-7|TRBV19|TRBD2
CASSIGGGEQYF
TGTGCCAGTTCCATCGGCGGGGGAGAGCAGTACTTC
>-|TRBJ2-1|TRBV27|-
CASSLSFYNPYNEQFF
TGTGCCAGCAGTTTATCGTTCTATAACCCCTACAATGAGCAGTTCTTC
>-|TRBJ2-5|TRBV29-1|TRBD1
CSVDRGLDETQYF
TGCAGCGTGGACAGGGGATTGGATGAGACCCAGTACTTC
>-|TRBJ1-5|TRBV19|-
CASSITAYSNQPQHF
TGTGCCAGTAGTATCACAGCATATAGCAATCAGCCCCAGCATTTT
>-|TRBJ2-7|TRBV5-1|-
CASSLGVAATYEQYF
TGCGCCAGCAGCTTGGGGGTAGCGGCCACCTACGAGCAGTACTTC
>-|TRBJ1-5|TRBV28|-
CASSLRGYNNQPQHF
TGTGCCAGCAGTTTACGGGGTTATAACAATCAGCCCCAGCATTTT
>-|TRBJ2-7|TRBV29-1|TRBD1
CSVEGTGGRYEQYF
TGCAGCGTTGAAGGAACAGGGGGCAGGTACGAGCAGTACTTC
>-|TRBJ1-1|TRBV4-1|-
CASSEDTEAFF
TGCGCCAGCAGCGAAGACACTGAAGCTTTCTTT
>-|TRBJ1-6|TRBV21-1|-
CASRQTGFGSPLHF
TGTGCCAGCAGACAGACAGGGTTCGGTTCACCCCTCCACTTT
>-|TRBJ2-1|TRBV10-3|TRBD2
CAISEIGTSGGNEQFF
TGTGCCATCAGTGAGATTGGGACTAGCGGGGGCAATGAGCAGTTCTTC
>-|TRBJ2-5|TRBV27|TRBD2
CASSLLSSGSLAPETQYF
TGTGCCAGCAGTTTACTGTCTAGCGGGAGCCTAGCCCCAGAGACCCAGTACTTC
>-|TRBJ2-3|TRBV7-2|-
CASSLAVGTTDTQYF
TGTGCCAGCAGCTTAGCGGTCGGGACCACAGATACGCAGTATTTT
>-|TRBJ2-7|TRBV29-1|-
CSVEAGDRAQQYF
TGCAGCGTTGAAGCGGGGGACCGAGCCCAACAGTACTTC
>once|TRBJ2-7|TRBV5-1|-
CASSPLSRPGEQYF
TGCGCCAGCAGCCCTCTAAGCCGTCCGGGAGAGCAGTACTTC
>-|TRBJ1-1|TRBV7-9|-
CASSLGGAEAFF
TGTGCCAGCAGCTTGGGAGGGGCTGAAGCTTTCTTT
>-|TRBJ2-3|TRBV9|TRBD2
CASSVEPSGRTDTQYF
TGTGCCAGCAGCGTAGAGCCTAGCGGGAGAACAGATACGCAGTATTTT
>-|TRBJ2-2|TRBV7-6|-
CASSPRINTGELFF
TGTGCCAGCAGCCCTAGAATTAACACCGGGGAGCTGTTTTTT
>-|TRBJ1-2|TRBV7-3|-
CASSLAGDDGYTF
TGTGCCAGCAGCTTAGCAGGGGATGATGGCTACACCTTC
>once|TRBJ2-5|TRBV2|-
CASRDSPSAETQYF
TGTGCCAGCAGGGATTCCCCTAGCGCAGAGACCCAGTACTTC
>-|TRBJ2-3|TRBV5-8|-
CASSPQASLGTDTQYF
TGTGCCAGCAGCCCCCAGGCGAGCCTGGGCACAGATACGCAGTATTTT
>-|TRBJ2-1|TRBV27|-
CASSQEGTPQFF
TGTGCCAGCAGCCAAGAGGGGACGCCGCAGTTCTTC
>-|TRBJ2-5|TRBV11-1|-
CASSLDDRTQYF
TGTGCCAGCAGTTTAGACGACAGGACCCAGTACTTC
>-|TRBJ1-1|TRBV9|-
CASSVGLGQASNTEAFF
TGTGCCAGCAGCGTAGGATTGGGACAAGCATCGAACACTGAAGCTTTCTTT
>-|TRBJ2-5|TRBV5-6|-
CASSLGGGETQYF
TGTGCCAGCAGCTTGGGCGGAGGTGAGACCCAGTACTTC
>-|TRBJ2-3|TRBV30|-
CAWSQDSTDTQYF
TGTGCCTGGAGTCAAGACAGCACAGATACGCAGTATTTT
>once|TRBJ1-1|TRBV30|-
CAWSVLVGTEAFF
TGTGCCTGGAGTGTGTTGGTCGGCACTGAAGCTTTCTTT
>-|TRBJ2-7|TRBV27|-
CASSIVGSYEQYF
TGTGCCAGCAGCATTGTGGGATCCTACGAGCAGTACTTC
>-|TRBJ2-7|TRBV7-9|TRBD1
CASSLKDREVDEQYF
TGTGCCAGCAGCTTAAAGGACAGGGAAGTGGACGAGCAGTACTTC
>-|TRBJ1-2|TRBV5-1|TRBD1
CASSSTTLDRNYGYTF
TGCGCCAGCAGCTCTACTACATTGGACAGGAACTATGGCTACACCTTC
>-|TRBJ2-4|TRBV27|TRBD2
CASSLSAGLGDIQYF
TGTGCCAGCAGTTTGTCAGCTGGACTAGGGGACATTCAGTACTTC
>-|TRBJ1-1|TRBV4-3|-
CASSQDSGNTEAFF
TGCGCCAGCAGCCAAGATAGCGGGAACACTGAAGCTTTCTTT
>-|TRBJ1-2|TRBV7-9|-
CASSFLREEANYGYTF
TGTGCCAGCAGCTTTTTAAGGGAAGAAGCTAACTATGGCTACACCTTC
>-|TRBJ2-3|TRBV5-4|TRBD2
CASSSRSGGVSDTQYF
TGTGCCAGCAGCTCCCGAAGCGGGGGGGTGTCAGATACGCAGTATTTT
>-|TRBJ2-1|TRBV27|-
CASSFPPSNEQFF
TGTGCCAGCAGTTTCCCGCCCAGCAATGAGCAGTTCTTC
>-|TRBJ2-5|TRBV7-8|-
CASSHPPGEETQYF
TGTGCCAGCAGCCATCCGCCCGGAGAAGAGACCCAGTACTTC
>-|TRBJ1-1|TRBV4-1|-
CASSRRGTPEAFF
TGCGCCAGCAGCCGAAGGGGCACCCCTGAAGCTTTCTTT
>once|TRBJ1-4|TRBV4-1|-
CASSQGSWASNEKLFF
TGCGCCAGCAGCCAAGGTTCATGGGCTTCTAATGAAAAACTGTTTTTT
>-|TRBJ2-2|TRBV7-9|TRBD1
CASSLSGTVPGELFF
TGTGCCAGCAGCCTCTCCGGGACAGTGCCCGGGGAGCTGTTTTTT
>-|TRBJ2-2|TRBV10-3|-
CAIRAPNNYNTGELFF
TGTGCCATCAGAGCCCCTAATAACTATAACACCGGGGAGCTGTTTTTT
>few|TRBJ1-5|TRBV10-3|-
CAISGDNQPQHF
TGTGCCATCAGTGGAGACAATCAGCCCCAGCATTTT